This T cell receptor beta chain is drawn from a study of blood T cell repertoires in COVID-19. Whole-study context: Samples came from the United States, Italy and Spain, spanning acute and convalescent COVID-19.

The CDR3 spans 12 residues. Trimming took 2 bases from V and 4 from J, leaving 3 bases between them. Germline CDR1 is SGHRS and CDR2 is YFSETQ. Sequencing was performed with immunoSEQ multiplex PCR; in TCRdb, only in-frame clones are kept and a portion is missing. The data contain about 330,000 clones, 80% to 90% of them singletons. Participant-reported clinical history was the basis for cohort assignment. This clone was seen a few times. The identical CDR3 is also encoded by other nucleotide sequences in the sample. Sequenced sample: PBMCs or T cells enriched from blood (not recorded which). The TCR was taken from a woman in her thirties who had recovered from COVID-19. The chain joins TRBV5-1 to TRBJ2-2; the D is unclear. The CDR3 here is CASSFGTGELFF. In nucleotides, the CDR3 is TGCGCCAGCAGCTTCGGCACCGGGGAGCTGTTTTTT. The whole variable domain, remainder taken from reference TRBV5-1 and TRBJ2-2, is KAGVTQTPRYLIKTRGQQVTLSCSPISGHRSVSWYQQTPGQGLQFLFEYFSETQRNKGNFPGRFSGRQFSNSRSEMNVSTLELGDSALYLCASSFGTGELFFGEGSRLTVL.